These 2 T cell receptor beta chains came from one sample sequenced in a study of T cells in Graves' hyperthyroidism and ophthalmopathy. Amplified regions were TCR beta CDR3 sequences from RNA transcripts. The TCR CDR3 was amplified in a first-round RT-PCR using the HTBI primer set. TCRdb independently ran MiXCR on the multiplex PCR reads; one entry per CDR3 protein. This sample yields 500,000 to 600,000 distinct CDR3 sequences, of which just over 45% are seen a single time; around 8% belongs to the top ten. The sample taken for sequencing was peripheral blood or thyroid tissue (not recorded which). These receptor sequences come from a woman aged 18-30 years with Graves' hyperthyroidism.

V and J are TRBV29-1 and TRBJ2-4; D is unresolved. CDR3 size: 13 residues. V lost 3 bases, J lost 2 bases, and 8 bases lay in between. In germline, CDR1 is SQVTM, CDR2 ANQGSEA. The CDR3 sequence is CSVEGFPKNIQYF. The CDR3 nucleotides read TGCAGCGTTGAGGGCTTTCCCAAAAACATTCAGTACTTC. The full variable domain, rest sourced from reference TRBV29-1 and TRBJ2-4, is SAVISQKPSRDICQRGTSLTIQCQVDSQVTMMFWYRQQPGQSLTLIATANQGSEATYESGFVIDKFPISRPNLTFSTLTVSNMSPEDSSIYLCSVEGFPKNIQYFGAGTRLSVL.

This clonotype was seen only a few times. CDR3 nucleotide sequence: TGTGCCAGCTCACGGGAGTCGGGGGAGCTGTTTTTT. Translated: CASSRESGELFF. J is TRBJ2-2 and V is TRBV18, with D possibly matching TRBD2 (5 bases). Trimming pared 4 bases from V and 8 bases from J, leaving 8 bases between. CDR3 length equals 12 residues. Germline lookup yields CDR1 KGHSH and CDR2 LQKENI.